Below, one T cell receptor beta chain is given with its context. Its antigen remains unidentified. The data originate from a study of blood T cells in healthy people across ages. Findings of the study overall: Observed TCR beta diversity per million T cells went down as age went up. This fall followed a roughly linear course with age.

CDR1 is SEHNR and CDR2 is FQNEAQ in the germline V gene (reference sequence). This CDR3 spans 14 amino acids. For the second PCR, which ran for roughly 6 to 11 cycles, a sample-barcoded 5' primer and a J-beta primer mix were used. TCRdb reprocessed the 5' RACE reads with MiXCR, giving one entry per CDR3 protein. The sample records fewer than 750,000 distinct CDR3 sequences, roughly half being singletons. The chain carries TRBV7-9 and TRBJ2-7, with D tentatively TRBD1 (5 bases). The end of the DNA aligns better with TRBJ2-5, so the J call may be wrong. The sequenced sample consisted of blood. The sequence derives from a woman aged 80 or older in good health. The CDR3 sequence is CASSFVGVRETQYF. CDR3 in DNA: TGTGCCAGCAGCTTCGTAGGGGTTCGGGAGACCCAGTACTTC.